The clone carrying this T cell receptor (beta chain) was recorded a few times. Antigen specificity is unknown. The entry originates in a study of T-cell memory formation after mild COVID-19. Study as a whole: There were largely donor-specific TCR clusters. Study-level findings and limits: That cross-reactive memory joined was suggested by some responding clones appearing in pre-infection memory. Chiefly within CM and EM were the contracting CD4+ clones; CD8+ ones were within EMRA.

Barcoded TCR alpha and TCR beta cDNA libraries with UMIs came from 5'RACE using constant-segment primers. TCRdb redid the calling of the 5' RACE reads with MiXCR, one entry per CDR3 protein. The sample carries about 270,000 distinct CDR3 sequences, over 15% recorded once. The CDR3 is 14 residues long. CDR1 is SEHNR, CDR2 FQNEAQ, per germline (reference sequence). The junction had 7 bases not matched to a gene; V was cut back by 5 bases and J by 4 bases. Input material: PBMCs or a T cell subset sorted from them (not recorded which). The receptor was isolated from a young man who had mild COVID-19 (a few samples of this study predate the infection). Cell type and time point are not known. The chain uses TRBV7-9 and TRBJ1-2; TRBD1 aligns across 7 bases. This chain's CDR3 is CASSQDRDSYGYTF. In nucleotides, the CDR3 is TGTGCCAGCAGCCAAGACCGGGACAGCTATGGCTACACCTTC.